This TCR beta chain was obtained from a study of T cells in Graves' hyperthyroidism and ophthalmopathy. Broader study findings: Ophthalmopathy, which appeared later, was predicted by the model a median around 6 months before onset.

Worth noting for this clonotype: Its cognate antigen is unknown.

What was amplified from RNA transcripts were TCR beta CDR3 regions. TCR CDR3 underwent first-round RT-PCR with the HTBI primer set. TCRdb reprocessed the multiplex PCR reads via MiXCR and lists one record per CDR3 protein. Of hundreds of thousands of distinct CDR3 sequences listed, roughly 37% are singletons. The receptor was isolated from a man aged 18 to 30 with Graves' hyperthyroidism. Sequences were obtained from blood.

The CDR3 loop reads CASSSHRGAGAGYTF. The CDR3 DNA sequence: TGTGCCAGCAGCTCCCATAGGGGCGCCGGGGCCGGCTACACCTTC. The chain is built from TRBV13 and TRBJ1-2; maybe TRBD1 (5 bases). V was cut by 4 bases and J by 8 bases, with 20 bases left in between. The CDR3 contains 15 residues. Germline loops: CDR1 PRHDT, CDR2 FYEKMQ (reference sequence).